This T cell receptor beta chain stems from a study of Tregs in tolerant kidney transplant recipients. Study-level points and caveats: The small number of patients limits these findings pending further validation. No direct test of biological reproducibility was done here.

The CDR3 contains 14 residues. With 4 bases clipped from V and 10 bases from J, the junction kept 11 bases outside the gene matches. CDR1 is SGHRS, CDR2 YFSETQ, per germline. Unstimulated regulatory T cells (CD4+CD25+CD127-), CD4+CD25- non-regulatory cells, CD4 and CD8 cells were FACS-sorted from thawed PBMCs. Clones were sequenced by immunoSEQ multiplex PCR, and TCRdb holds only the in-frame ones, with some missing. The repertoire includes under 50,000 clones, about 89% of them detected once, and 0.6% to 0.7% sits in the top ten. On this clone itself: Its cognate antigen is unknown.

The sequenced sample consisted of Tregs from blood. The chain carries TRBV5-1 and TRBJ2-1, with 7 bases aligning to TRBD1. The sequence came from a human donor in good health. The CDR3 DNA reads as TGCGCCAGCAGCCCCTTGACGGGGACAGTCGAGCAGTTCTTC. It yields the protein CASSPLTGTVEQFF.